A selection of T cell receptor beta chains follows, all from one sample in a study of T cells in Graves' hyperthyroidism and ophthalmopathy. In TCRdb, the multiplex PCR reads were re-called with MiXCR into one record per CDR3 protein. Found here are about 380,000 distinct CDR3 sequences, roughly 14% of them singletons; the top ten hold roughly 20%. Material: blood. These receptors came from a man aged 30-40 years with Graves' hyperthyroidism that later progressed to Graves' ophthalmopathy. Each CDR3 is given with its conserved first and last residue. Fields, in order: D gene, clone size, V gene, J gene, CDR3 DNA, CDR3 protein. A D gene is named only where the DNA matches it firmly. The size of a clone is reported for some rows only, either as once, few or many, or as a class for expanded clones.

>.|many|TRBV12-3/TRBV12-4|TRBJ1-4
TGTGCCAGCCTCCGCACGGGACCTGAAAAACTGTTTTTT
CASLRTGPEKLFF
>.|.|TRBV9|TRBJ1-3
TGTGCCAGCAGCGTAGGGCGGAGCTCTGGAAACACCATATATTTT
CASSVGRSSGNTIYF
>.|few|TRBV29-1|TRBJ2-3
TGCAGCGCCGAAAGGGCAGATACGCAGTATTTT
CSAERADTQYF
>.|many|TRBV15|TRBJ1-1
TGTGCCACCAGCGGGAGGGGGTACAGGGCGTCTGAAGCTTTCTTT
CATSGRGYRASEAFF
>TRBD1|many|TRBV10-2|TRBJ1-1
TGCGCCAGCAGGACTCCACAGGGGGATCTGAACACTGAAGCTTTCTTT
CASRTPQGDLNTEAFF
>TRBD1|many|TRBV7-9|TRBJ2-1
TGTGCCAGCAGCGCGGGACAGGGGGGGAATGAGCAGTTCTTC
CASSAGQGGNEQFF
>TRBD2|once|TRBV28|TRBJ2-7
TGTGCCAGCAGGACTAGCGGGGGGGCCGACGAGCAGTACTTC
CASRTSGGADEQYF
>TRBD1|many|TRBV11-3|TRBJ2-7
TGTGCCAGCAGCTTACGGACAGGGGCATACGAGCAGTACTTC
CASSLRTGAYEQYF
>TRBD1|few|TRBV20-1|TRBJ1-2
TGCAGTGCTAGCCCGACAGGGGTCTATGGCTACACCTTC
CSASPTGVYGYTF
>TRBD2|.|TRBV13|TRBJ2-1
TGTGCCAGCAGCTCCGCGGGACTAGCGGGGGGGGGCTCCTACAATGAGCAGTTCTTC
CASSSAGLAGGGSYNEQFF
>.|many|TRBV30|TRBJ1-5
TGTGCCTGGAGTCCAGGGTTGCGCAATCAGCCCCAGCATTTT
CAWSPGLRNQPQHF
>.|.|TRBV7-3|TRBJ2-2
TGTGCCAGCGGGATATTGGTAGCCACCGGGGAGCTGTTTTTT
CASGILVATGELFF
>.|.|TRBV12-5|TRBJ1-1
TGTGCTAGTGGTTTGGCCCCCATGAACACTGAAGCTTTCTTT
CASGLAPMNTEAFF
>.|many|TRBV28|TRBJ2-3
TGTGCCAGCAGCCCACCCACCCCCGATACGCAGTATTTT
CASSPPTPDTQYF
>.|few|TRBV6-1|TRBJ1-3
TGTGCCAGCAGTGAAGATTTGAGGCATCGGAGGGCGGAAAACACCATATATTTT
CASSEDLRHRRAENTIYF
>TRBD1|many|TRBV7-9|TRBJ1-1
TGTGCCAGCAGCTTCGGGACAGGAGGGAACACTGAAGCTTTCTTT
CASSFGTGGNTEAFF
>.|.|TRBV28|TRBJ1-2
TGTGCCAGCATTCTATCCTCCCAGACAAACGATGGCTACACCTTC
CASILSSQTNDGYTF
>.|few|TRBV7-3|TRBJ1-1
TGTGCCAGCAGCCCGGGGGCACCCACCGAAGCTTTCTTT
CASSPGAPTEAFF
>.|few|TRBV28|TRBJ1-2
TGTGCCAGCACCCCCCGCAGCTATGGCTACACCTTC
CASTPRSYGYTF
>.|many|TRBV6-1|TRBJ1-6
TGTGCCAGCAGTGATGTCTTCAGCTCCTATAATTCACCCCTCCACTTT
CASSDVFSSYNSPLHF
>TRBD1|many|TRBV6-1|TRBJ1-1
TGTGCCAGCAGTACGCGGACAGGGGGGAACACTGAAGCTTTCTTT
CASSTRTGGNTEAFF
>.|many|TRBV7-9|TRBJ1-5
TGTGCCAGCAGCCTAGGGGTATTTCAGCCCCAGCATTTT
CASSLGVFQPQHF
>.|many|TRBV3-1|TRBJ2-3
TGTGCCAGCAGCCAACGATCCCTTGGTGACACAGATACGCAGTATTTT
CASSQRSLGDTDTQYF
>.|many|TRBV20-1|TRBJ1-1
TGCAGTGCTAGACTGGACACCCGGGGGACTGAAGCTTTCTTT
CSARLDTRGTEAFF
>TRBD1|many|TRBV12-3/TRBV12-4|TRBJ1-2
TGTGCCAGCAGTCCCGGACAGGGGGACTATGGCTACACCTTC
CASSPGQGDYGYTF
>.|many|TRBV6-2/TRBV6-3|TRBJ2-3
TGTGCCAGCAGTTCGGGACCGCTTCGGACAGATACGCAGTATTTT
CASSSGPLRTDTQYF
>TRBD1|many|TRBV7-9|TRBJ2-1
TGTGCCAGCAGCGCGCCCGGGACAGGGATCAATGAGCAGTTCTTC
CASSAPGTGINEQFF
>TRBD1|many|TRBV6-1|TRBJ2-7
TGTGCCAGCAGTTGGGGGGGACAGGGAGTAGGGGAGCAGTACTTC
CASSWGGQGVGEQYF
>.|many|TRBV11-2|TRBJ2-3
TGTGCCAGCAGCTTATTAGTAGGGCTAGATACGCAGTATTTT
CASSLLVGLDTQYF
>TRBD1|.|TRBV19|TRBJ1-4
TGTGCCAGTAGTCTCTCGACAGGGGAGGCTGAAAAACTGTTTTTT
CASSLSTGEAEKLFF
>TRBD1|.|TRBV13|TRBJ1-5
TGTGCCAGCAGCTTACGGGACAGGCATAGCAATCAGCCCCAGCATTTT
CASSLRDRHSNQPQHF
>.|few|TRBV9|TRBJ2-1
TGTGCCAGCAGCGTAAACGAGGTCCCTATATATGAGCAGTTCTTC
CASSVNEVPIYEQFF
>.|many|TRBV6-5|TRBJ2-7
TGTGCCAGCAGTTACGGCAGGGACTACGAGCAGTACTTC
CASSYGRDYEQYF
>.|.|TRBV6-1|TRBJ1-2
TGTGCCAGCAGTCCTAATCCCCTCGGTGGCTACACCTTC
CASSPNPLGGYTF
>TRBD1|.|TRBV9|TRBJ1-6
TGTGCCAGCAGCCCCAGGGGAGGGGGCTTTTCACCCCTCCACTTT
CASSPRGGGFSPLHF
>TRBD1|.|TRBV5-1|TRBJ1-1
TGCGCCAGCAGCCCACATTCGGGACAGGGGGGGCTGGCTGAAGCTTTCTTT
CASSPHSGQGGLAEAFF
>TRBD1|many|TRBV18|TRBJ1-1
TGTGCCAGCGAGGGAGGTGGACAGGGGAACACTGAAGCTTTCTTT
CASEGGGQGNTEAFF
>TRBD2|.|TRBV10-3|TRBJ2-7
TGTGCCATCAAGGCTAGCGGGGACGGGGGATACGAGCAGTACTTC
CAIKASGDGGYEQYF
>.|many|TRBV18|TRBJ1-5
TGTGCCAGCTCACCAGACAGTTGGGGCAATCAGCCCCAGCATTTT
CASSPDSWGNQPQHF
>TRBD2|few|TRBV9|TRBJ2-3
TGTGCCAGCAGTTCTACTAGCGGGGGCCCAGATACGCAGTATTTT
CASSSTSGGPDTQYF
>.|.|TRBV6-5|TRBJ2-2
TGTGCCAGCAGTTTGGACACTCCCGGGGAGCTGTTTTTT
CASSLDTPGELFF
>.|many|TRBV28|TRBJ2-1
TGTGCCAGCAGTTCACCAGGGCTCTACAATGAGCAGTTCTTC
CASSSPGLYNEQFF
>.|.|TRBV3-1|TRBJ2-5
TGTGCCAGCAGCCAAATGTTGGGGGTTGAGACCCAGTACTTC
CASSQMLGVETQYF
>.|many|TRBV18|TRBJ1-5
TGTGCCAGCTCACCGGCAGTCAATCAGCCCCAGCATTTT
CASSPAVNQPQHF
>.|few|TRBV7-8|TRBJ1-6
TGTGCCAGCAGCCCGTTGCAGGGAAATTCACCCCTCCACTTT
CASSPLQGNSPLHF
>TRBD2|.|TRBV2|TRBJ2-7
TGTGCCAGCAGAACAGCGGGGGACGAGCAGTACTTC
CASRTAGDEQYF
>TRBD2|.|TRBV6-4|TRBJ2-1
TGTGCCAGCAGTGACTCTAGCGGGGTGGGGAATGAGCAGTTCTTC
CASSDSSGVGNEQFF
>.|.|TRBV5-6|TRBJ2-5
TGTGCCAGCAGCCACTTTGGGGGACAAGAGACCCAGTACTTC
CASSHFGGQETQYF
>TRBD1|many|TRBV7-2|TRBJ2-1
TGTGCCAGCAGCATCGGGACAGGATACTACAATGAGCAGTTCTTC
CASSIGTGYYNEQFF
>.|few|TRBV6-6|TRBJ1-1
TGTGCCAGCAGTTACTCGGGACAACCGAACACTGAAGCTTTCTTT
CASSYSGQPNTEAFF
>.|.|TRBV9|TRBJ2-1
TGTGCCAGCAGCAGAGAAGGCGGAAATGAGCAGTTCTTC
CASSREGGNEQFF
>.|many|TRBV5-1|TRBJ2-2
TGCGCCAGCAGCTTGGCCGTAAACACCGGGGAGCTGTTTTTT
CASSLAVNTGELFF
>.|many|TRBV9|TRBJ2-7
TGTGCCAGCAGCGTAGAGTTGGGCGACAGTCGCGAGCAGTACTTC
CASSVELGDSREQYF
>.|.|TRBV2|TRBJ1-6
TGTGCCAGCTGGAGGGACTCCTATAATTCACCCCTCCACTTT
CASWRDSYNSPLHF
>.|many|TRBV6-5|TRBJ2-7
TGTGCCAGCAGTTACTCCCCAACAACCTCCTACGAGCAGTACTTC
CASSYSPTTSYEQYF
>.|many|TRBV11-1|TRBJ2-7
TGTGCCAGCAGTTTTAGCATTCAGGGGTACGAGCAGTACTTC
CASSFSIQGYEQYF
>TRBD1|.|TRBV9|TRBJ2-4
TGTGCCAGCAGCGTCTCCGGGACAGGGAAGGACATTCAGTACTTC
CASSVSGTGKDIQYF
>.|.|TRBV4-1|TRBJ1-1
TGCGCCAGCAGCCAAGTAACGAGGAACACTGAAGCTTTCTTT
CASSQVTRNTEAFF
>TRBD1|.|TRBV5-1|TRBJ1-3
TGCGCCAGCAGCTCCCGGACAGGGCAAGGAAACACCATATATTTT
CASSSRTGQGNTIYF